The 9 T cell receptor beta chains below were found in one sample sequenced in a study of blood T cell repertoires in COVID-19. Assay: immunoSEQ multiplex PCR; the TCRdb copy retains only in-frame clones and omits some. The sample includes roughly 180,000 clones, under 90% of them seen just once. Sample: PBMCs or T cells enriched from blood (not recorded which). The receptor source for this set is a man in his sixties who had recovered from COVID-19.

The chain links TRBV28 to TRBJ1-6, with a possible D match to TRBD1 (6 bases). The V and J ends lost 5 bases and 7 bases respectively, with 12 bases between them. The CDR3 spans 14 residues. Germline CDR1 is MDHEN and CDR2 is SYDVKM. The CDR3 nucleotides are TGTGCCAGCAGTCCCCAGGGGTCGAATTCACCCCTCCACTTT. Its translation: CASSPQGSNSPLHF.

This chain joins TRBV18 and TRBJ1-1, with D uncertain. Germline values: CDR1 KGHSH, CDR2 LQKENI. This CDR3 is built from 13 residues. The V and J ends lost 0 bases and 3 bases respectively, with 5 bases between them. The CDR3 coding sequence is TGTGCCAGCTCACCACCCACAGACACTGAAGCTTTCTTT. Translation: CASSPPTDTEAFF.

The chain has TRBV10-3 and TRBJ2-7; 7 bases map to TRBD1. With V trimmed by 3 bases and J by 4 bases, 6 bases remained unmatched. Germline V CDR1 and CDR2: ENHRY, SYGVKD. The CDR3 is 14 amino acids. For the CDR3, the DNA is TGTGCCATCAGTGACTCCGGGACAGAGTACGAGCAGTACTTC. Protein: CAISDSGTEYEQYF.

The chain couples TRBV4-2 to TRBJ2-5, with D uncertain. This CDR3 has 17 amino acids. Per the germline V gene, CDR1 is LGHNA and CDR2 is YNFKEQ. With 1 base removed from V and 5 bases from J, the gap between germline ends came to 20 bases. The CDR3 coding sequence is TGTGCCAGCAGCCAAGCCTCCGGAGACGCTGCCCGGGAGACCCAGTACTTC. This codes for CASSQASGDAARETQYF.

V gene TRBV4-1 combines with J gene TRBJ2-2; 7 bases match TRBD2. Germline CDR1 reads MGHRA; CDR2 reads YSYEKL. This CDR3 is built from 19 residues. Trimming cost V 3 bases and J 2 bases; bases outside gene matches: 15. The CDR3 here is CASSHSTHSTTSNTGELFF. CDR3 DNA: TGCGCCAGCAGCCACTCCACCCACTCCACGACTAGCAACACCGGGGAGCTGTTTTTT.

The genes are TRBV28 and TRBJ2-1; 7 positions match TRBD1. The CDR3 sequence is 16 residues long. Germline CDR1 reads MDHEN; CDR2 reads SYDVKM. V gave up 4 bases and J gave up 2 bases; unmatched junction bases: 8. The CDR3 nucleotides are TGTGCCAGCAGTTCTAGGACAGGAGAAACCTACAATGAGCAGTTCTTC. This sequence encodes CASSSRTGETYNEQFF. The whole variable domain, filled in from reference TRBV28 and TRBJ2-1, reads DVKVTQSSRYLVKRTGEKVFLECVQDMDHENMFWYRQDPGLGLRLIYFSYDVKMKEKGDIPEGYSVSREKKERFSLILESASTNQTSMYLCASSSRTGETYNEQFFGPGTRLTVL.

The CDR3 nucleotides are TGTGCCAGCAGCCCAGGACTTCAGCCCCAGCATTTT. Protein: CASSPGLQPQHF. This chain links TRBV7-9 with TRBJ1-5; D is unresolved. Per germline, CDR1 SEHNR and CDR2 FQNEAQ (reference sequence). The V end was cut by 5 bases, the J end by 6 bases, with 8 bases between. This CDR3 is built from 12 residues.

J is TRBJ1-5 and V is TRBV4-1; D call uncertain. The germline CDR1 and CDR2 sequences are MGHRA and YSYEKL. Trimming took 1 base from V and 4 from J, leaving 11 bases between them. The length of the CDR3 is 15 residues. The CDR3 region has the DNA TGCGCCAGCAGCCAAGTGTCGGGAATTAATCAGCCCCAGCATTTT. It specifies CASSQVSGINQPQHF.

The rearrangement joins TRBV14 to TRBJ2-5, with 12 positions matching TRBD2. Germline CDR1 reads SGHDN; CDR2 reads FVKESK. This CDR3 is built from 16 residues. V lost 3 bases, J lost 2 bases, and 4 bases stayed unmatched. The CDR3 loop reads CASSHWTSGKQETQYF. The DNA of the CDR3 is TGTGCCAGCAGCCATTGGACTAGCGGGAAACAAGAGACCCAGTACTTC.